These 13 T cell receptor beta chains share one sample of origin, sequenced in a study of regulatory T cells in long-lasting Graves disease. TCR beta libraries were built with iRepertoire HTBI primers and Arm-PCR of CDR3 regions. TCRdb processed the multiplex PCR reads anew with MiXCR; each CDR3 protein has one entry. The sample consists of around 250,000 distinct CDR3 sequences, approximately 20% of them appearing once. Specified time point: newly diagnosed GD, antithyroid drugs for less than 3 months. With RNA extracted from PBMCs as input, the TCR library was made. These records were also assigned to another study, of T cells in Graves' hyperthyroidism and ophthalmopathy.

The sequenced sample was peripheral blood mononuclear cells (PBMCs), obtained at new diagnosis, from a patient treated with antithyroid drugs. All receptors derive from a woman in her twenties or thirties with Graves disease.

As concerns this clonotype: A read error may be the cause here, since a much bigger clone is one base away. DNA of the CDR3: TGTGCCAGCAGTCCCGGGACTAGGGGGGGGCGTGAGCAGTTCTTC. This sequence encodes CASSPGTRGGREQFF. The chain employs TRBV27 and TRBJ2-1; 8 bases map to TRBD2. The CDR3 totals 15 residues. From germline, CDR1 is MNHEY and CDR2 SMNVEV (reference sequence). With V trimmed by 5 bases and J by 9 bases, 12 bases remained unmatched.

In its sample, this clonotype was seen many times. The V gene is TRBV9, the J gene TRBJ2-2; TRBD2 might be the D (5 bases). This CDR3 contains 17 residues. The V gene's germline CDR1 is SGDLS and CDR2 YYNGEE. The V gene lost 1 base and the J gene lost 0 bases, with 13 bases spanning the gap. The CDR3 protein is CASSVRLRDANTGELFF. DNA for the CDR3: TGTGCCAGCAGCGTAAGGCTGAGGGATGCGAACACCGGGGAGCTGTTTTTT.

This clonotype was counted only a few times. The rearrangement uses TRBV14 and TRBJ1-2; no clear D. CDR1 is SGHDN and CDR2 is FVKESK in the germline V gene. Trimming removed 4 bases at V and 2 bases at J, with 8 bases between. The CDR3 is 13 amino acids. The CDR3 here is CASSLHSNYGYTF. In DNA form, the CDR3 reads TGTGCCAGCAGCCTTCACTCCAACTATGGCTACACCTTC.

On this clonotype: Since a far larger clone is one base different, this is likely a read error. The rearrangement joins TRBV11-2 to TRBJ2-1; D call uncertain. Between the trimmed V and J ends, which lost 1 base and 10 bases, there was a span of 17 bases. Germline-derived CDR1 and CDR2 are SGHAT and FQNNGV. The CDR3 length is 15 residues. The CDR3 reads CASSLAETDGYEQFF. CDR3 bases: TGTGCCAGCAGCTTAGCGGAGACGGACGGCTACGAGCAGTTCTTC.

The table lists this clonotype with many counts. The chain combines TRBV7-9 with TRBJ1-2; D possibly corresponds to TRBD1 (5 bases). In germline, CDR1 is SEHNR, CDR2 FQNEAQ (reference sequence). Trimming removed 3 bases at V and 7 bases at J, with 12 bases between. This CDR3 is 13 amino acids long. The CDR3 here is CASSLPGFRGYTF. CDR3 bases: TGTGCCAGCAGCTTGCCAGGGTTCCGTGGCTACACCTTC.

This clonotype was observed many times. The V gene is TRBV7-9, the J gene TRBJ1-2; a possible D gene is TRBD1 (5 bases). Germline CDR1 is SEHNR and CDR2 is FQNEAQ (reference sequence). V lost 2 bases and J lost 8, with 15 bases in between. The CDR3 covers 14 residues. The CDR3 is CASSLPGLTPGYTF. CDR3 bases: TGTGCCAGCAGCTTACCGGGACTTACGCCGGGCTACACCTTC.

This clonotype was detected ten times or more. This sequence joins TRBV6-1 and TRBJ2-7; D remains unclear. The ends were cut back, 6 bases at V and 2 bases at J, with 17 bases in the middle. CDR1 and CDR2 from the germline V gene are MNHNS and SASEGT. The CDR3 loop spans 15 amino acids. This chain's CDR3 is CASSSPGGKTYEQYF. CDR3 DNA sequence: TGTGCCAGCAGCTCGCCCGGCGGTAAGACCTACGAGCAGTACTTC.

A remark on this clonotype: It is likely a read error: a sequence one base away is far more abundant. The chain joins TRBV12-3 or TRBV12-4 to TRBJ2-5, with D perhaps TRBD2 (6 bases). Trimming removed 9 bases from V and 0 bases from J, with 17 bases in between. The CDR3 runs to 15 residues. The CDR3 region has the DNA TGTGCCAGACCCGTGGAGGGCCCCCACCAAGAGACCCAGTACTTC. It yields the protein CARPVEGPHQETQYF.

This clonotype appeared many times. The chain joins TRBV5-5 to TRBJ2-5; D possibly corresponds to TRBD2 (7 bases). V was cut by 7 bases and J by 5 bases, with 18 bases left in between. The CDR3 runs to 14 residues. Germline V gene sequence: CDR1 SGHKS, CDR2 YYEKEE (reference sequence). In nucleotides, the CDR3 is TGTGCCAGCCAGGGAGGGGGAAGCGGCGAGACCCAGTACTTC. It yields the protein CASQGGGSGETQYF.

This clonotype was recorded a few times. The chain carries TRBV25-1 and TRBJ1-2; TRBD1 matches 7 bases. Trimming removed 9 bases from V and 4 bases from J; junction bases left unmatched: 5. Germline V gene lookup returns CDR1 MGHDK and CDR2 SYGVNS. The CDR3 consists of 12 residues. Here the CDR3 reads CASQDRVYGYTF. For the CDR3, the DNA is TGTGCCAGTCAAGACAGGGTCTATGGCTACACCTTC.

This clonotype was counted many times. V and J are TRBV5-4 and TRBJ2-3; TRBD2 matches 11 bases. The germline gives CDR1 SGHNT, CDR2 YYREEE (reference sequence). This CDR3 region has 16 residues. V gave up 3 bases and J gave up 5 bases; unmatched junction bases: 8. For the CDR3, the DNA is TGTGCCAGCAGCTGGGATAGCGGGGGGGCAAGAGATACGCAGTATTTT. It yields the protein CASSWDSGGARDTQYF.

This clonotype showed up many times. The V call is TRBV6-1, the J call TRBJ2-5, with a possible D match to TRBD1 (6 bases). CDR1 and CDR2 from the germline V gene are MNHNS and SASEGT. The CDR3 loop spans 15 amino acids. Deletions cut 2 bases from V and 2 bases from J, with 12 bases between. CDR3 sequence (DNA): TGTGCCAGCAGTGAATTTTATGGACAGCAAGAGACCCAGTACTTC. Translated, it gives CASSEFYGQQETQYF.

This clonotype was counted at least ten times. The V call is TRBV20-1, the J call TRBJ1-5; 7 bases align to TRBD1. Unmatched junction bases numbered 3, after V lost 3 bases and J lost 4 bases. The CDR3 sequence is 13 residues long. CDR1 and CDR2 (germline): DFQATT, SNEGSKA (reference sequence). The CDR3 sequence: CSARVTGNQPQHF. As DNA, the CDR3 is TGCAGTGCTAGGGTGACAGGGAATCAGCCCCAGCATTTT.